This TCR beta chain was captured by sequencing in a study of long-term antiretroviral therapy in people with HIV. Study outcomes and limitations: Controls showed broader CDR3 length ranges than did the HIV repertoires. Records did not include ART adherence, viral resistance or therapy changes.

The sample holds a few counts of this clone. What it binds is unknown. There were no participants with HIV treated outside the United States. This CDR3 region has 15 residues. Germline values: CDR1 MNHEY, CDR2 SVGAGI. V was clipped by 3 bases and J by 0 bases, with 9 bases between them. Runs used v3.0 of the immunoSEQ assay and were done at survey level. Produced via immunoSEQ multiplex PCR; TCRdb's table is partial and in-frame only. Among 15,000 to 20,000 clones listed, 88% were seen once. The clonotype originates from a young woman with HIV. The genes are TRBV6-5 and TRBJ1-3; D is ambiguous. The specimen was unsorted PBMCs, collected more than 2.2 years before starting antiretroviral therapy. CDR3 loop: CASSYRGRSGNTIYF. The CDR3 coding sequence is TGTGCCAGCAGTTATCGTGGACGCTCTGGAAACACCATATATTTT.